This T cell receptor beta chain came from a study of cytomegalovirus exposure and HLA in healthy donors. Germline V gene data show CDR1 as SGHRS and CDR2 as YFSETQ. The CDR3 is 15 residues long. V lost 1 base, J lost 2 bases, and 9 bases lay in between. Regarding the study as a whole: Upon later analysis, TCR association rates were observed to vary by HLA locus, being highest for DRB1 and lowest for HLA-C. It was reportedly the case that the classifier diagnosed cytomegalovirus status with high specificity and sensitivity. One variant, a missense change in DCLRE1C, was linked in a later analysis to TCR beta V- and J-gene trimming. Roughly uniform depth of sequencing across donors was assumed in presence/absence analyses.

Vbeta (60) and Jbeta (13) primers were used in the PCR. Profiled with immunoSEQ multiplex PCR; TCRdb holds only in-frame clones, not every one. The sample carries approximately 220,000 clones, around 80% recorded once. Comments on this clone: Its antigen is currently unknown.

This receptor was obtained from a man aged 18 to 30 in good health and CMV-seronegative. The chain links TRBV5-1 to TRBJ1-4, with D unresolved. Sample: PBMCs. The CDR3 protein is CASSLIRGTNEKLFF. The CDR3 nucleotides are TGCGCCAGCAGCTTGATAAGAGGGACTAATGAAAAACTGTTTTTT.